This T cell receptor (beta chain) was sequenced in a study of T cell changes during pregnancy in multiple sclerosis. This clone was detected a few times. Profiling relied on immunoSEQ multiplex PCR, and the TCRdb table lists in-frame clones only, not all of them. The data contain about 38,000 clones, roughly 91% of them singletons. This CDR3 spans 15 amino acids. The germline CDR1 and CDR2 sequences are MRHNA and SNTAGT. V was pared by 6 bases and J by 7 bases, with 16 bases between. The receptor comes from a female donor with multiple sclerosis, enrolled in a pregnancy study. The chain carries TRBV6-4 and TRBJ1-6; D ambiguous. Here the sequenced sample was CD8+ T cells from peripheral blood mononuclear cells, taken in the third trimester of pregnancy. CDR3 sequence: CASSPSGETNSPLHF. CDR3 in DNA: TGTGCCAGCAGCCCGAGTGGGGAGACAAATTCACCCCTCCACTTT.